This T cell receptor (beta chain) was recorded in a study of shared clonotypes between healthy human individuals. Some clones are missing from TCRdb's copy, which holds only in-frame ones; the method was immunoSEQ multiplex PCR. The data contain about 2.3 million clones, 85% to 95% of them seen just once; the ten biggest clones take up around 0.4%. Per germline, CDR1 SNHLY and CDR2 FYNNEI. This CDR3 is built from 15 residues. Trimming pared 6 bases from V and 0 bases from J, leaving 14 bases between. This chain connects TRBV2 to TRBJ1-2, with a possible D match to TRBD1 (5 bases). This clonotype originated in a man in his late teens or twenties in good health. Some clones in this sample may be carry-over from other donors' samples. Sequencing was carried out using naive CD4+ T cells from PBMCs. Subset denoted: CD45RA+ positively selected. The DNA of the CDR3 is TGTGCCAGCAGGGAGGGACGGCCACCTAACTATGGCTACACCTTC. It yields the protein CASREGRPPNYGYTF.